This T cell receptor (beta chain) was sequenced in a study of immune heterogeneity within non-small cell lung tumors. General study findings and limits: Recurring identical dominant CDR3 beta clonotypes were observed across tumor sites within a patient, together with site-unique high-frequency clones. Local tumor mutational burden and local T-cell repertoire clonality showed a moderate significant correlation, R 0.3 to 0.4.

This clonotype was detected a few times. What it binds is unknown. Unmatched junction bases numbered 6, after V lost 6 bases and J lost 4 bases. Per germline, CDR1 MDHEN and CDR2 SYDVKM. The CDR3 runs 14 residues. For the TCR beta CDR3, multiplex PCR with 32 V and 13 J primers performed the amplification. TCRdb reanalysed the multiplex PCR reads using MiXCR and keeps one entry per CDR3 protein. The sample yields about 1,900 distinct CDR3 sequences, 30% seen once. Bulk tumor genomic DNA (600 ng per sample) served as template. Far-apart biopsies, several per primary tumor, were taken during surgery. The study enrolled patients with untreated, newly diagnosed non-small cell lung cancer who underwent curative surgery. Curative-intent surgery was being performed on the donors, who were patients newly diagnosed with non-small cell lung cancer.

The source material was lung tumor tissue. This receptor was identified in a woman in her fifties or sixties with non-small cell lung cancer. The rearrangement joins TRBV28 to TRBJ2-3; 8 nucleotides match TRBD1. The CDR3 coding sequence is TGTGCCAGCAGGGGACAGGAAGAGGCAGATACGCAGTATTTT. Translation gives CASRGQEEADTQYF.